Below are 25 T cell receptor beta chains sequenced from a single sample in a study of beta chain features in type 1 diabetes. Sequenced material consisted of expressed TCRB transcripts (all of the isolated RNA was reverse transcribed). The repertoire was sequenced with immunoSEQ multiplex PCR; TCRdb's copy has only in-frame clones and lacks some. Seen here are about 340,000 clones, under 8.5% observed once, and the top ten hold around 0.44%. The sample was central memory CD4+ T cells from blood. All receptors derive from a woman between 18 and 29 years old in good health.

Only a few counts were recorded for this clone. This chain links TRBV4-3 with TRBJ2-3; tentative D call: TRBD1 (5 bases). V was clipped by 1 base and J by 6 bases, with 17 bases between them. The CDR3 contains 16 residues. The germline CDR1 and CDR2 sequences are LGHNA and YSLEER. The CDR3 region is CASSQGQPPLTDTQYF. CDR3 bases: TGCGCCAGCAGCCAAGGACAGCCGCCCCTGACTGATACGCAGTATTTT.

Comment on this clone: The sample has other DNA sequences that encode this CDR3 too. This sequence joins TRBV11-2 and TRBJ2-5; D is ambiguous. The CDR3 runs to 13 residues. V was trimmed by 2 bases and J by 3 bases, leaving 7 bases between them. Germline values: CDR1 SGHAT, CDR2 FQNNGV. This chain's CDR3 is CASSLHLEETQYF. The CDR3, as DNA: TGTGCCAGCAGCTTACACCTGGAAGAGACCCAGTACTTC.

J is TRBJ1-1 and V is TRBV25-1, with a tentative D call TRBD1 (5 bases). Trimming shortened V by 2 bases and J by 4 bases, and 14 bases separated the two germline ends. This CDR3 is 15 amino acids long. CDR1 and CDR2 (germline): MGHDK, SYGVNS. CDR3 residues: CASSEESGGTTEAFF. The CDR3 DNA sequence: TGTGCCAGCAGTGAAGAATCTGGGGGTACCACTGAAGCTTTCTTT.

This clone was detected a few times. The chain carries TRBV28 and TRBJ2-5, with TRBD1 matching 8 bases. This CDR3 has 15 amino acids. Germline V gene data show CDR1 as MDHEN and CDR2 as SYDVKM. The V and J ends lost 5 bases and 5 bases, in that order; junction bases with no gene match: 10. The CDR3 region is CASSPLRGLRETQYF. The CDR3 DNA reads TGTGCCAGCAGTCCCCTCAGGGGGCTGAGGGAGACCCAGTACTTC.

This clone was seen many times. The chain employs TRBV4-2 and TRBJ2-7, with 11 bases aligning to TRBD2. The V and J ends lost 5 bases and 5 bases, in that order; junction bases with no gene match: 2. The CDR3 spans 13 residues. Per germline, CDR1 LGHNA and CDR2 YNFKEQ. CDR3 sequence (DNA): TGTGCCAGCAGCGGGACTAGCGGTGACGAGCAGTACTTC. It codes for CASSGTSGDEQYF.

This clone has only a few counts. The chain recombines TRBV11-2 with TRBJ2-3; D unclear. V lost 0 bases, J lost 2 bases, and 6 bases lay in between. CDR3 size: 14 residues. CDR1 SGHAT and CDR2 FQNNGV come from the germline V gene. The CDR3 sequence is CASSLDFPTDTQYF. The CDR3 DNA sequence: TGTGCCAGCAGCTTAGATTTCCCCACAGATACGCAGTATTTT.

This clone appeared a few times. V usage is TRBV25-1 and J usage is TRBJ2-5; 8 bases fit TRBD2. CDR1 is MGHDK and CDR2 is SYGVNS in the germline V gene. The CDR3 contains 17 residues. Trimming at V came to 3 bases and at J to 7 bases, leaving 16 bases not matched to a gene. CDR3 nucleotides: TGTGCCAGCAGTGACCCCAGCGGGAGAGGGACTCCAGGGACCCAGTACTTC. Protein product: CASSDPSGRGTPGTQYF.

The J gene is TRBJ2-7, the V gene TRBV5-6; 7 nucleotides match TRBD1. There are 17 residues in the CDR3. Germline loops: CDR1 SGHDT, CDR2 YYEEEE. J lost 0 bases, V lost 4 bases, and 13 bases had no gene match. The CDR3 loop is CASSRKGLRDSSYEQYF. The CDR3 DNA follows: TGTGCCAGCAGCCGAAAGGGCCTCCGGGACAGCTCCTACGAGCAGTACTTC. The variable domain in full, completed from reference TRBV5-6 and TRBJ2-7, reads DAGVTQSPTHLIKTRGQQVTLRCSPKSGHDTVSWYQQALGQGPQFIFQYYEEEERQRGNFPDRFSGHQFPNYSSELNVNALLLGDSALYLCASSRKGLRDSSYEQYFGPGTRLTVT.

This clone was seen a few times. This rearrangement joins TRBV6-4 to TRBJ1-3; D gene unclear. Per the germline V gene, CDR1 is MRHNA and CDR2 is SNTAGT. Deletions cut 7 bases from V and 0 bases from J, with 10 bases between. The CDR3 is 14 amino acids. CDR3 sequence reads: CASTYRGSGNTIYF. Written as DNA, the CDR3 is TGTGCCAGCACTTACAGAGGCTCTGGAAACACCATATATTTT.

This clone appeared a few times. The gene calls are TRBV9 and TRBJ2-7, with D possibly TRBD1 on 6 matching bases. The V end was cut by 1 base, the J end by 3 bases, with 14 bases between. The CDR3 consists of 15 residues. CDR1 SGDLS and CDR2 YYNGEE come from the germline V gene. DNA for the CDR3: TGTGCCAGCAGCGTAAACACAGGGCCGGGCTACGAGCAGTACTTC. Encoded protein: CASSVNTGPGYEQYF.

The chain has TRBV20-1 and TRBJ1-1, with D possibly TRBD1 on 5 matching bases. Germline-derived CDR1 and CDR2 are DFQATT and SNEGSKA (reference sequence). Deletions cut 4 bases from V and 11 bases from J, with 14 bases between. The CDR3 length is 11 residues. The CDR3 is CSATGSSSAFF. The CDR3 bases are TGCAGTGCTACAGGGTCTTCCTCGGCTTTCTTT.

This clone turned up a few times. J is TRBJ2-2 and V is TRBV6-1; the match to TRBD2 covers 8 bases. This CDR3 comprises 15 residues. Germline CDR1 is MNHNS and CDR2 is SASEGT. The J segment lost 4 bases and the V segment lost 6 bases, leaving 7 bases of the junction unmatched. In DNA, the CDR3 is TGTGCCAGCAGACCGGGAGGGCCTAGCACCGGGGAGCTGTTTTTT. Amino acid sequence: CASRPGGPSTGELFF.

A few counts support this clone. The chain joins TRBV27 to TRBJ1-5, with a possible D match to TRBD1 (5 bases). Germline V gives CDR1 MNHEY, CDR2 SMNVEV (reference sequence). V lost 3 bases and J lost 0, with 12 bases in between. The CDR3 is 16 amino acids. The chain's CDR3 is CASSFSGQFSNQPQHF. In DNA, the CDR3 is TGTGCCAGCAGTTTCTCAGGACAATTTAGCAATCAGCCCCAGCATTTT.

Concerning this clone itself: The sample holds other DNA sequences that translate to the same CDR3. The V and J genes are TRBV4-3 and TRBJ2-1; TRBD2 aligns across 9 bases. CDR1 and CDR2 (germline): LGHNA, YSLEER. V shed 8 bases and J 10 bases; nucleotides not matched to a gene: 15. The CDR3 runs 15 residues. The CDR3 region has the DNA TGCGCCAGCCCACAACTCGCGGGAGGGCCGAGCGAGCAGTTCTTC. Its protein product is CASPQLAGGPSEQFF.

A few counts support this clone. CDR3 protein: CASSLSPQYDYEQYF. Here the CDR3 DNA reads TGTGCCAGCAGTTTATCCCCTCAATATGACTACGAGCAGTACTTC. The V call is TRBV28, the J call TRBJ2-7; D unclear. The germline gives CDR1 MDHEN, CDR2 SYDVKM. The CDR3 loop spans 15 amino acids. The V and J ends lost 1 base and 3 bases respectively, with 13 bases between them. Full variable domain (rest looked up from reference TRBV28 and TRBJ2-7): DVKVTQSSRYLVKRTGEKVFLECVQDMDHENMFWYRQDPGLGLRLIYFSYDVKMKEKGDIPEGYSVSREKKERFSLILESASTNQTSMYLCASSLSPQYDYEQYFGPGTRLTVT.

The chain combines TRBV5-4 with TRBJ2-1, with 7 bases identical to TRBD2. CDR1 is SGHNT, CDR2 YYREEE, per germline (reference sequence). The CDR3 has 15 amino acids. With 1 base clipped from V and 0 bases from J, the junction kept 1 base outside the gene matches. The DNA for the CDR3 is TGTGCCAGCAGCTTGAGCGGGATCTCCTACAATGAGCAGTTCTTC. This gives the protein CASSLSGISYNEQFF.

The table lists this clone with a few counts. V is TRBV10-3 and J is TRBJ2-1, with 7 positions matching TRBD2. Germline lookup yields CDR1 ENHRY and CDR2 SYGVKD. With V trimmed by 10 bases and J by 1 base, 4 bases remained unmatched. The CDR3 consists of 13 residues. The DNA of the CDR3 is TGTGCCACCCGTAGCGGGTCCTACAATGAGCAGTTCTTC. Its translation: CATRSGSYNEQFF.

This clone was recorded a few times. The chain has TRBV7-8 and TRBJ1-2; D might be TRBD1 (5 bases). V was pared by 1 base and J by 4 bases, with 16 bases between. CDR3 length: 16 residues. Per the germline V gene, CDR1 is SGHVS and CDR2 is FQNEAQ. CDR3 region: CASSLGGSAGTYGYTF. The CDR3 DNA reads TGTGCCAGCAGCTTAGGAGGGTCGGCAGGGACCTATGGCTACACCTTC.

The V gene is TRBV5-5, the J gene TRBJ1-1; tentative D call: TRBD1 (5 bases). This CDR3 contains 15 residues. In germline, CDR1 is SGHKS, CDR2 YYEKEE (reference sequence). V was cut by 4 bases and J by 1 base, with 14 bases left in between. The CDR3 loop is CASSRAGTGNTEAFF. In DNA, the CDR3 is TGTGCCAGCAGCAGAGCCGGGACGGGGAACACTGAAGCTTTCTTT.

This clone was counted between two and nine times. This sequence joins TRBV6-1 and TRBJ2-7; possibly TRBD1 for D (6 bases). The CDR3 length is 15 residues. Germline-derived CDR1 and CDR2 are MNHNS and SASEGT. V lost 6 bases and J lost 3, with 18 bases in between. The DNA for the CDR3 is TGTGCCAGCAGAGCTTGGGGACCAGGGGACTACGAGCAGTACTTC. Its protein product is CASRAWGPGDYEQYF.

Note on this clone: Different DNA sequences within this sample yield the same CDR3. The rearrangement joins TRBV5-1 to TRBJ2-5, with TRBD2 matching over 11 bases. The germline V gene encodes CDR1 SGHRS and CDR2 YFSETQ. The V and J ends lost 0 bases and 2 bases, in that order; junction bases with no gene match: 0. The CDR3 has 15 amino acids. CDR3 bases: TGCGCCAGCAGCTTGGGGACTAGCGGGCAAGAGACCCAGTACTTC. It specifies CASSLGTSGQETQYF.

The CDR3 sequence: CASSTQGARRNYEQYF. The DNA of the CDR3 is TGTGCCAGCAGCACACAGGGGGCGAGGAGAAACTACGAGCAGTACTTC. The chain uses TRBV7-2 and TRBJ2-7; TRBD1 matches 9 bases. Germline trimming cut 5 bases from V and 3 bases from J; bases unmatched to any gene: 11. CDR3 length equals 16 residues. Germline-derived CDR1 and CDR2 are SGHTA and FQGNSA.

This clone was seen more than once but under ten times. CDR3 nucleotide sequence: TGTGCCAGCAGCGGAACGGGACAGGGGGCTGCTGGGGCCAACGTCCTGACTTTC. Its protein is CASSGTGQGAAGANVLTF. The chain combines TRBV9 with TRBJ2-6; 12 nucleotides agree with TRBD1. The germline CDR1 and CDR2 sequences are SGDLS and YYNGEE. The CDR3 is 18 amino acids. V was pared by 3 bases and J by 2 bases, with 6 bases of the junction left unmatched.

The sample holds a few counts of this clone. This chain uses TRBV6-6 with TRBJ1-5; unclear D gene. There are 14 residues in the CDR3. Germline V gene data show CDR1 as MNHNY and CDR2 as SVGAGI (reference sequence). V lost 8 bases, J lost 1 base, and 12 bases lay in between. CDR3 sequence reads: CASRRGGSNQPQHF. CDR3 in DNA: TGTGCCAGCCGTCGCGGAGGGAGCAATCAGCCCCAGCATTTT.

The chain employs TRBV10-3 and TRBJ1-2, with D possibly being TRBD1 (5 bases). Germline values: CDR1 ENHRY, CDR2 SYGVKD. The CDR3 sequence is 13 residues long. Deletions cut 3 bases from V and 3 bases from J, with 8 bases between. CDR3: CAISDSTDYGYTF. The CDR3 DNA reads TGTGCCATCAGTGATTCGACAGACTATGGCTACACCTTC.